The T cell receptor beta chain under discussion was sequenced for a study of STAT5B mutations in CD4+ large granular lymphocyte leukemia. The study, taken as a whole, reports: About a quarter of private leukemic clonotypes occurred rarely in other patients' non-leukemic repertoires. TRBV06-family usage was enriched in top patient clones (8/27) versus controls (2/35).

Per the authors' pipeline: Lowest detectable productive clonotype frequency was 2.59 x 10-5. Measured with immunoSEQ multiplex PCR; TCRdb has only the in-frame clones, and not every one. That table furnishes V, J and clone size, whereas the DNA furnished D and trimming. This table has some 30,000 clones, approximately 80% appearing once. The CDR3 spans 15 residues. V was cut by 0 bases and J by 0 bases, with 9 bases left in between. Germline CDR1 reads SGHDT; CDR2 reads YYEEEE. A word on this clone: What it binds is not known.

Sequenced sample: CD4+ T cells from blood buffy coats. The receptor was derived from a human donor in good health. V gene TRBV5-6 combines with J gene TRBJ1-2; D call uncertain. The CDR3 reads CASSLGQLTNYGYTF. The CDR3 bases are TGTGCCAGCAGCTTGGGGCAGCTGACTAACTATGGCTACACCTTC.